Following are 28 T cell receptor beta chains from one sample sequenced in a study of Graves' ophthalmopathy and Graves' hyperthyroidism. The TCR beta CDR3 regions underwent amplification from RNA transcripts. Investigators did first-round RT-PCR with HTBI primers, then second-round multiplex PCR. TCRdb re-called the multiplex PCR reads through MiXCR, storing one row per CDR3 protein. The sample has about 1.1 million distinct CDR3 sequences, about 36% seen once; the top ten hold around 10%. Specimen: peripheral blood or thyroid tissue (not recorded which). Receptors originate from an adult man with Graves' hyperthyroidism.

This clonotype was recorded many times. This chain uses TRBV20-1 with TRBJ2-7; 9 nucleotides align to TRBD2. The length of the CDR3 is 14 residues. V was pared by 6 bases and J by 3 bases, with 9 bases of the junction left unmatched. Germline values: CDR1 DFQATT, CDR2 SNEGSKA (reference sequence). CDR3 loop: CSALYGTSYYEQYF. Here the CDR3 DNA reads TGCAGTGCCCTTTACGGGACTAGCTACTACGAGCAGTACTTC.

V and J are TRBV7-8 and TRBJ2-2; TRBD2 aligns across 14 bases. This CDR3 has 19 amino acids. After removal of 7 bases from V and 3 bases from J, the junction contained 13 bases not matched to a gene. The germline V gene encodes CDR1 SGHVS and CDR2 FQNEAQ. The CDR3 loop reads CASTDVMTSGGAHTGELFF. As DNA, the CDR3 is TGTGCCAGCACCGACGTAATGACTAGCGGGGGGGCCCACACCGGGGAGCTGTTTTTT.

The rearrangement joins TRBV25-1 to TRBJ1-1; D remains unclear. V lost 4 bases and J lost 5, with 20 bases in between. This CDR3 has 16 residues. Germline CDR1 and CDR2: MGHDK and SYGVNS. The CDR3 region is CASSAPTVPAGTEAFF. CDR3 bases: TGTGCCAGCAGTGCCCCCACAGTGCCGGCGGGTACTGAAGCTTTCTTT.

This clonotype was found a few times. This chain connects TRBV19 to TRBJ2-5, with a tentative D call TRBD1 (5 bases). Trimming stripped 1 base from V and 5 bases from J, with 11 bases between. In germline, CDR1 is LNHDA, CDR2 SQIVND (reference sequence). This CDR3 has 14 amino acids. CDR3 sequence (DNA): TGTGCCAGTAGTATAGCTTGGGGCACGGAGACCCAGTACTTC. Protein sequence: CASSIAWGTETQYF.

In this sample, this clonotype turned up a few times. The chain links TRBV20-1 to TRBJ2-7; unclear D gene. V was clipped by 0 bases and J by 7 bases, with 25 bases between them. This CDR3 region has 17 residues. Germline CDR1 reads DFQATT; CDR2 reads SNEGSKA (reference sequence). CDR3 region: CSARDVVGRGLVREQYF. The CDR3 nucleotides are TGCAGTGCTAGAGATGTGGTCGGGCGTGGTCTCGTTAGGGAGCAGTACTTC.

Only a few counts were recorded for this clonotype. The chain employs TRBV3-1 and TRBJ2-7, with D unclear. The V end lost 5 bases, the J end lost 2 bases, and 16 bases lay between the germline ends. The CDR3 sequence is 15 residues long. The germline V gene has CDR1 LGHDT and CDR2 YNNKEL (reference sequence). The CDR3 coding sequence is TGTGCCAGCAGCACAACGACACCTACCCCCTACGAGCAGTACTTC. Translated, it gives CASSTTTPTPYEQYF.

CDR3: CASSSRGGDQPQYF. As DNA, the CDR3 is TGTGCCAGCAGCTCACGGGGAGGGGATCAGCCCCAGTACTTC. The V gene is TRBV7-3, the J gene TRBJ2-5, with 7 bases matching TRBD2. There are 14 residues in the CDR3. The germline V gene has CDR1 SGHTA and CDR2 FQGTGA. V was pared by 4 bases and J by 9 bases, with 11 bases of the junction left unmatched.

Comments on this clonotype: The junction departs from germline at one end; a sequencing error may be responsible. The rearrangement uses TRBV5-1 and TRBJ1-4, with TRBD1 as a possible D gene (6 bases). CDR3 size: 15 residues. Looked up from germline, CDR1 is SGHRS and CDR2 is YFSETQ. The CDR3 loop is CASSSRGGANEKLFF. The CDR3 region has the DNA TGTGCCAGCAGCTCGAGGGGGGGAGCTAATGAAAAACTGTTTTTT.

This chain uses TRBV2 with TRBJ2-7; no clear D gene. The CDR3 has 12 amino acids. The V end lost 5 bases, the J end lost 7 bases, and 12 bases lay between the germline ends. The germline V gene encodes CDR1 SNHLY and CDR2 FYNNEI. The CDR3: CASSYRGEEQYF. The CDR3, as DNA: TGTGCCAGCAGTTACAGAGGTGAGGAGCAGTACTTC.

In this sample, this clonotype turned up many times. This rearrangement joins TRBV19 to TRBJ1-2; D gene uncertain. Germline loops: CDR1 LNHDA, CDR2 SQIVND (reference sequence). Trimming removed 8 bases at V and 4 bases at J, with 26 bases between. The CDR3 is 17 amino acids. The CDR3 nucleotides read TGTGCCAGTGTAAGTAGGGCAGACTCAGCCCGAGTCTATGGCTACACCTTC. It is translated as CASVSRADSARVYGYTF.

CDR3 nucleotides: TGTGCCAGCAGCCGCAAACAAACAGGGAACACCGGGGAGCTGTTTTTT. This sequence encodes CASSRKQTGNTGELFF. The V and J genes are TRBV11-2 and TRBJ2-2; perhaps TRBD1 as D (5 bases). The V gene's germline CDR1 is SGHAT and CDR2 FQNNGV. V lost 5 bases and J lost 1, with 14 bases in between. The length of the CDR3 is 16 residues.

About this clonotype: A much more abundant neighbour one base away suggests this may be a read error. The CDR3 end shows no conserved phenylalanine or tryptophan, and so a read error is likely. The chain employs TRBV5-1 and TRBJ1-2; TRBD1 aligns across 8 bases. The CDR3 is 12 amino acids. V gave up 5 bases and J gave up 6 bases; unmatched junction bases: 3. Per the germline V gene, CDR1 is SGHRS and CDR2 is YFSETQ. CDR3 loop: CASRTGENGYTL. The CDR3 coding sequence is TGCGCCAGCAGGACAGGGGAAAATGGCTACACCCTC.

This clonotype was detected many times. The chain couples TRBV15 to TRBJ1-4, with D perhaps TRBD1 (6 bases). Germline lookup yields CDR1 LNHNV and CDR2 YYDKDF (reference sequence). The V and J ends lost 4 bases and 6 bases respectively, with 15 bases between them. The CDR3 runs to 15 residues. The CDR3 sequence: CATSTPGTRDEKLFF. The CDR3 region has the DNA TGTGCCACCAGCACCCCTGGGACACGGGATGAAAAACTGTTTTTT. The full variable domain, in which reference TRBV15 and TRBJ1-4 provide the parts outside the CDR3, is DAMVIQNPRYQVTQFGKPVTLSCSQTLNHNVMYWYQQKSSQAPKLLFHYYDKDFNNEADTPDNFQSRRPNTSFCFLDIRSPGLGDTAMYLCATSTPGTRDEKLFFGSGTQLSVL.

The V gene is TRBV18, the J gene TRBJ2-7; TRBD1 matches 7 bases. The ends lost 2 bases at V and 4 bases at J; junction bases unmatched: 8. This CDR3 is built from 15 residues. The germline V gene encodes CDR1 KGHSH and CDR2 LQKENI. The CDR3 reads CASSPIDREGYEQYF. CDR3 bases: TGTGCCAGCTCACCAATCGACAGGGAAGGGTACGAGCAGTACTTC.

This clonotype was counted ten times or more. The chain links TRBV19 to TRBJ2-7; D is perhaps TRBD2 (5 bases). Germline CDR1 reads LNHDA; CDR2 reads SQIVND (reference sequence). V lost 5 bases and J lost 4, with 15 bases in between. The CDR3 has 14 amino acids. The CDR3 coding sequence is TGTGCCAGTAGTGGGTCGGCCGGCGGGTACGAGCAGTACTTC. This codes for CASSGSAGGYEQYF.

Many counts were recorded for this clonotype. This sequence joins TRBV7-6 and TRBJ1-6, with 7 positions matching TRBD1. V was clipped by 2 bases and J by 8 bases; unmatched bases: 3. The germline V gene encodes CDR1 SGHVS and CDR2 FNYEAQ. The CDR3 loop spans 14 amino acids. CDR3 in amino acids: CASSLTGVDSPLHF. DNA of the CDR3: TGTGCCAGCAGCTTAACAGGGGTAGATTCACCCCTCCACTTT.

This clonotype was recorded many times. The chain employs TRBV29-1 and TRBJ2-5; 8 bases agree with TRBD2. CDR1 and CDR2 (germline): SQVTM, ANQGSEA. The CDR3 is 14 residues long. V shed 3 bases and J 4 bases; nucleotides not matched to a gene: 7. CDR3 coding DNA: TGCAGCGTTGATTCCAGCGGGAGAGGAGAGACCCAGTACTTC. Amino acids: CSVDSSGRGETQYF.

As for this clonotype: A much larger clone differs by one base, so this may be a read error. Lacking the conserved final phenylalanine or tryptophan, this CDR3 likely reflects a read error. This chain joins TRBV20-1 and TRBJ2-7, with D perhaps assigned TRBD1 or TRBD2 (6 bases each). This CDR3 has 16 residues. Trimming removed 0 bases from V and 1 base from J, with 16 bases in between. Germline CDR1 is DFQATT and CDR2 is SNEGSKA (reference sequence). CDR3 residues: CSARDRGQGTSYEQYL. CDR3 sequence (DNA): TGCAGTGCTAGAGATCGGGGTCAGGGGACTTCCTACGAGCAGTACCTC.

This clonotype occurred a few times. The V call is TRBV11-1, the J call TRBJ1-4; 8 bases match TRBD1. The CDR3 has 16 residues. Looked up from germline, CDR1 is SGHAT and CDR2 is FQDESV (reference sequence). The V gene end was trimmed by 1 base and the J gene end by 3 bases; junction bases not matched to a gene: 4. CDR3 DNA sequence: TGTGCCAGCAGCTTAGGTACAGGGGGACCTAATGAAAAACTGTTTTTT. Its translation is CASSLGTGGPNEKLFF. The complete variable domain, with remaining parts taken from reference TRBV11-1 and TRBJ1-4, reads EAEVAQSPRYKITEKSQAVAFWCDPISGHATLYWYRQILGQGPELLVQFQDESVVDDSQLPKDRFSAERLKGVDSTLKIQPAELGDSAMYLCASSLGTGGPNEKLFFGSGTQLSVL.

The chain uses TRBV20-1 and TRBJ1-1; D perhaps matches TRBD1 (6 bases). Trimming took off 0 bases at V and 6 bases at J, with 14 bases between the two ends. Germline V lookup: CDR1 DFQATT, CDR2 SNEGSKA (reference sequence). The CDR3 extends over 14 amino acids. The CDR3 loop is CSARDRTASSEAFF. As DNA, the CDR3 is TGCAGTGCTAGAGATCGGACAGCCTCCTCTGAAGCTTTCTTT.

This clonotype came up a few times. The V and J genes are TRBV19 and TRBJ1-1; TRBD1 might be the D (6 bases). CDR1 and CDR2 from the germline V gene are LNHDA and SQIVND (reference sequence). The germline V and J ends were trimmed by 6 bases and 5 bases, with 22 bases remaining between them. This CDR3 region has 16 residues. CDR3: CASRLGVGASLTEAFF. Here the CDR3 DNA reads TGTGCCAGTAGACTGGGGGTGGGGGCCTCGTTAACTGAAGCTTTCTTT.

The chain carries TRBV20-1 and TRBJ1-4, with D tentatively TRBD1 (6 bases). CDR1 and CDR2 (germline): DFQATT, SNEGSKA (reference sequence). CDR3 length equals 14 residues. V dropped 0 bases and J dropped 10 bases, with 15 bases sitting between them. CDR3 coding DNA: TGCAGTGCTAGAGATTCGGCAGGGGAGGCAAAACTGTTTTTT. As protein: CSARDSAGEAKLFF.

J is TRBJ2-5 and V is TRBV20-1; D unclear. The CDR3 contains 12 residues. V lost 6 bases to trimming and J lost 5 bases, with 13 bases between them. Germline assignment: CDR1 DFQATT and CDR2 SNEGSKA (reference sequence). In DNA form, the CDR3 reads TGCAGTGCCAGGCGGAGTTGGGAGACCCAGTACTTC. Translation gives CSARRSWETQYF.

This chain uses TRBV19 with TRBJ1-2; D call uncertain. The CDR3 is 12 residues long. Trimming stripped 7 bases from V and 12 bases from J, with 18 bases between. Germline values: CDR1 LNHDA, CDR2 SQIVND (reference sequence). The DNA of the CDR3 is TGTGCCAGTACCTACACCAGCTCTGGAAACACCTTC. Its protein product is CASTYTSSGNTF.

This clonotype was seen only a few times. This chain connects TRBV11-1 to TRBJ1-1; 10 bases map to TRBD1. Germline V gene sequence: CDR1 SGHAT, CDR2 FQDESV (reference sequence). The CDR3 contains 14 residues. The V segment lost 5 bases and the J segment 6 bases; nucleotides outside the gene matches: 6. The CDR3 sequence: CASSIDRGRSEAFF. Written as DNA, the CDR3 is TGTGCCAGCAGCATAGACAGGGGGCGGTCTGAAGCTTTCTTT.

The chain joins TRBV28 to TRBJ2-7, with 7 bases matching TRBD2. The CDR3 is 15 amino acids. Germline V lookup: CDR1 MDHEN, CDR2 SYDVKM. J was trimmed by 3 bases and V by 7 bases; bases with no gene match: 12. The DNA of the CDR3 is TGTGCCAGCATTTCGCCGCGGGGGTTAATCTACGAGCAGTACTTC. Translated: CASISPRGLIYEQYF. Full variable domain (missing parts from reference TRBV28 and TRBJ2-7): DVKVTQSSRYLVKRTGEKVFLECVQDMDHENMFWYRQDPGLGLRLIYFSYDVKMKEKGDIPEGYSVSREKKERFSLILESASTNQTSMYLCASISPRGLIYEQYFGPGTRLTVT.

The genes are TRBV5-6 and TRBJ2-6; D gene unclear. Germline V gives CDR1 SGHDT, CDR2 YYEEEE. The V end lost 0 bases, the J end lost 0 bases, and 10 bases lay between the germline ends. This CDR3 spans 17 amino acids. CDR3 in amino acids: CASSLVSVVSGANVLTF. The CDR3 DNA follows: TGTGCCAGCAGCTTGGTGTCGGTAGTCTCTGGGGCCAACGTCCTGACTTTC.

The J gene is TRBJ1-4, the V gene TRBV7-8; D unclear. The CDR3 contains 14 residues. Trimming took 6 bases from V and 3 from J, leaving 11 bases between them. Germline CDR1 reads SGHVS; CDR2 reads FQNEAQ. CDR3 amino acids: CASRGQPSNEKLFF. CDR3 DNA sequence: TGTGCCAGCAGAGGCCAGCCTTCTAATGAAAAACTGTTTTTT.